Listed below are T cell receptor beta chains from one sample, sequenced in a study of HIV-infected patients and healthy controls. Using its own MiXCR run on the 5' RACE reads, TCRdb lists one record per CDR3 protein. The table has 12,000 to 15,000 distinct CDR3 sequences, 9.9% seen once; the top ten hold approximately 6.8%. Sequencing was carried out using blood. The receptor set was obtained from an adult in good health. Both conserved end residues are part of each CDR3. Fields, in order: clone size, D gene, V gene, J gene, CDR3 length, CDR3 protein, CDR3 DNA. The D gene is left open where the match is weak. Clone size is given for some rows only: seen once, a few or many times, or a class if the clone is expanded.

>medium-sized|-|TRBV6-2/TRBV6-3|TRBJ1-5|12
CASKRANQPQHF
TGTGCCAGCAAACGGGCCAATCAGCCCCAGCATTTT
>-|-|TRBV6-6|TRBJ2-5|14
CASSPVRNQETQYF
TGTGCCAGCAGTCCGGTGAGGAACCAAGAGACCCAGTACTTC
>many|-|TRBV20-1|TRBJ1-5|14
CSARNRLGNQPQHF
TGCAGTGCTAGAAATCGGCTGGGTAATCAGCCCCAGCATTTT
>-|-|TRBV7-9|TRBJ2-7|15
CASSLAPGGRYEQYF
TGTGCCAGCAGCTTAGCCCCCGGGGGGCGTTACGAGCAGTACTTC
>medium-sized|-|TRBV29-1|TRBJ1-2|12
CSVESNNYGYTF
TGCAGCGTTGAAAGCAATAACTATGGCTACACCTTC
>many|TRBD1|TRBV28|TRBJ2-5|14
CASHGTDLQETQYF
TGTGCCAGCCACGGGACAGACCTCCAAGAGACCCAGTACTTC
>many|TRBD1|TRBV4-2|TRBJ2-1|18
CASSQGVRLQGSYNEQFF
TGTGCCAGCAGCCAAGGAGTACGCTTACAGGGGTCCTACAATGAGCAGTTCTTC
>medium-sized|TRBD2|TRBV7-8|TRBJ2-5|16
CASSPRAAGREETQYF
TGTGCCAGCAGCCCCCGGGCAGCGGGAAGGGAAGAGACCCAGTACTTC
>few|-|TRBV4-1|TRBJ2-7|13
CASSQDNSYEQYF
TGCGCCAGCAGCCAGGACAACTCCTACGAGCAGTACTTC
>many|-|TRBV6-1|TRBJ1-6|14
CASSAQGLSSPLHF
TGTGCCAGCAGTGCACAGGGTCTTAGTTCACCCCTCCACTTT
>few|-|TRBV12-3/TRBV12-4|TRBJ1-6|15
CASSSSGLWESPLHF
TGTGCCAGCAGTTCATCAGGGCTTTGGGAGTCACCCCTCCACTTT
>-|-|TRBV29-1|TRBJ2-1|16
CSVEGEVRSSYNEQFF
TGCAGCGTTGAGGGGGAAGTGCGGAGCTCCTACAATGAGCAGTTCTTC
>many|-|TRBV10-3|TRBJ1-5|10
CAVGTQPQHF
TGTGCCGTCGGAACTCAGCCCCAGCATTTT
>-|TRBD2|TRBV18|TRBJ2-5|15
CASSPSSGVPETQYF
TGTGCCAGCTCACCATCTAGCGGGGTCCCGGAGACCCAGTACTTC
>-|-|TRBV19|TRBJ2-1|18
CASSTRSLAPNILNEQFF
TGTGCCAGTAGTACTCGAAGCCTAGCTCCCAACATTCTAAATGAGCAGTTCTTC
>many|-|TRBV4-2|TRBJ1-2|16
CASSQGGGGPVYGYTF
TGTGCCAGCAGCCAAGGGGGGGGCGGACCAGTCTATGGCTACACCTTC
>many|-|TRBV20-1|TRBJ1-4|15
CSARVGTSFGEKLFF
TGCAGTGCTAGAGTTGGGACCTCATTCGGTGAAAAACTGTTTTTT
>many|-|TRBV11-2|TRBJ1-4|15
CASSLAGGLIEKLFF
TGTGCCAGCAGCTTAGCCGGGGGGCTTATTGAAAAACTGTTTTTT
>many|TRBD2|TRBV3-1|TRBJ2-1|19
CASSQAGLAGVGSYNEQFF
TGTGCCAGCAGCCAAGCGGGACTAGCGGGAGTGGGGTCCTACAATGAGCAGTTCTTC
>-|-|TRBV20-1|TRBJ2-1|16
CSARARRGISYNEQFF
TGCAGTGCTAGAGCACGGAGAGGGATCTCCTACAATGAGCAGTTCTTC
>few|-|TRBV7-8|TRBJ2-5|18
CASSPINTGGLFKETQYF
TGTGCCAGCAGCCCCATCAATACCGGGGGACTGTTTAAAGAGACCCAGTACTTC
>medium-sized|-|TRBV7-6|TRBJ1-1|16
CASTPGTGRGNTEAFF
TGTGCCAGCACCCCGGGGACGGGGAGGGGGAACACTGAAGCTTTCTTT
>many|-|TRBV7-2|TRBJ2-1|13
CASSLGPSNEQFF
TGTGCCAGCAGCTTAGGGCCGTCCAATGAGCAGTTCTTC
>medium-sized|TRBD2|TRBV6-4|TRBJ2-3|15
CASSEGLADTDTQYF
TGTGCCAGCAGTGAAGGACTAGCGGACACAGATACGCAGTATTTT
>many|TRBD1|TRBV20-1|TRBJ1-6|14
CSATGTGPPSPLHF
TGCAGTGCTACCGGGACAGGACCCCCTTCACCCCTCCACTTT
>many|-|TRBV20-1|TRBJ2-3|13
CSARDVSGDTQYF
TGCAGTGCTAGGGATGTTTCGGGGGATACGCAGTATTTT
>medium-sized|-|TRBV12-3/TRBV12-4|TRBJ1-1|12
CASSFAPSGAFF
TGTGCCAGCAGTTTTGCCCCCTCGGGAGCTTTCTTT
>many|TRBD2|TRBV12-3/TRBV12-4|TRBJ2-1|18
CASSLPGLAGGGYNEQFF
TGTGCCAGCAGTTTACCCGGACTAGCGGGAGGGGGCTACAATGAGCAGTTCTTC
>many|TRBD1|TRBV24-1|TRBJ1-1|13
CATSDQGAGRAFF
TGTGCCACCAGTGACCAGGGGGCAGGGCGGGCTTTCTTT
>-|-|TRBV5-6|TRBJ2-7|13
CASSLDRTHEQYF
TGTGCCAGCAGCTTGGACAGGACCCACGAGCAGTACTTC
>medium-sized|-|TRBV20-1|TRBJ1-6|16
CSGVTTDGVEYSPLHF
TGCAGTGGGGTCACCACAGATGGGGTAGAATATTCACCCCTCCACTTT
>many|-|TRBV20-1|TRBJ2-3|16
CSARVSVGRSTDTQYF
TGCAGTGCTAGAGTTTCGGTTGGTCGGTCCACAGATACGCAGTATTTT
>-|-|TRBV5-1|TRBJ2-5|13
CASSFGGKETQYF
TGCGCCAGCAGCTTCGGCGGAAAAGAGACCCAGTACTTC
>medium-sized|-|TRBV7-2|TRBJ1-5|15
CASSLLRFGDQPQHF
TGTGCCAGCAGCTTATTACGGTTCGGGGATCAGCCCCAGCATTTT
>few|TRBD1|TRBV7-8|TRBJ2-1|15
CASSLPRTGYNEQFF
TGTGCCAGCAGCTTACCGAGGACAGGATACAATGAGCAGTTCTTC
>medium-sized|TRBD2|TRBV12-3/TRBV12-4|TRBJ2-1|15
CASTNSGRGLNEQFF
TGTGCCAGCACTAATAGCGGGAGGGGCCTCAATGAGCAGTTCTTC
>medium-sized|TRBD2|TRBV6-2/TRBV6-3|TRBJ2-1|15
CASRQAGEYYNEQFF
TGTGCCAGCAGACAAGCGGGAGAATACTACAATGAGCAGTTCTTC
>many|-|TRBV20-1|TRBJ1-4|12
CSATGHEEKLFF
TGCAGTGCTACCGGACACGAGGAAAAACTGTTTTTT
>many|-|TRBV18|TRBJ2-1|14
CASSRVRGGGEQFF
TGTGCCAGCTCACGAGTTCGAGGGGGAGGTGAGCAGTTCTTC
>many|TRBD2|TRBV19|TRBJ2-2|18
CASSIGSSGSVSTGELFF
TGTGCCAGTAGTATAGGGTCCAGCGGGAGCGTTAGTACCGGGGAGCTGTTTTTT
>few|TRBD1|TRBV4-2|TRBJ2-1|15
CASSPGQGPNNEQFF
TGTGCCAGCAGCCCGGGACAGGGGCCCAACAATGAGCAGTTCTTC
>many|TRBD1|TRBV27|TRBJ1-2|13
CASKQGAGYGYTF
TGTGCCAGCAAACAGGGGGCAGGCTATGGCTACACCTTC
>many|-|TRBV4-1|TRBJ2-3|16
CASSQVTGAFTDTQYF
TGCGCCAGCAGCCAAGTGACGGGGGCCTTCACAGATACGCAGTATTTT
>-|-|TRBV6-6|TRBJ2-1|14
CAVSGSSSYNEQFF
TGTGCCGTCTCAGGATCTTCCTCCTACAATGAGCAGTTCTTC
>many|-|TRBV4-1|TRBJ1-5|15
CASSQQQYSNQPQHF
TGCGCCAGCAGCCAACAGCAATATAGCAATCAGCCCCAGCATTTT
>-|-|TRBV12-3/TRBV12-4|TRBJ1-1|17
CASSSNEASSGGTEAFF
TGTGCCAGCAGTTCCAACGAGGCGTCCTCGGGGGGCACTGAAGCTTTCTTT
>medium-sized|TRBD2|TRBV2|TRBJ2-3|15
CASSPGTSGTDTQYF
TGTGCCAGCAGTCCCGGGACTAGCGGCACAGATACGCAGTATTTT
>many|-|TRBV11-3|TRBJ2-5|15
CASSFLGGRRETQYF
TGTGCCAGCAGCTTTCTGGGGGGGCGACGAGAGACCCAGTACTTC
>many|-|TRBV2|TRBJ1-2|15
CASSELRVANYGYTF
TGTGCCAGCAGTGAACTACGGGTAGCTAACTATGGCTACACCTTC
>many|-|TRBV20-1|TRBJ1-6|15
CSARVRYSYNSPLHF
TGCAGTGCTAGAGTACGGTACTCCTATAATTCACCCCTCCACTTT
>medium-sized|TRBD2|TRBV27|TRBJ2-3|16
CASSSPGLAGPDTQYF
TGTGCCAGCAGTTCACCGGGACTAGCGGGACCAGATACGCAGTATTTT
>few|TRBD2|TRBV9|TRBJ2-1|14
CASSTRTSGYEQFF
TGTGCCAGCAGCACCCGGACTAGCGGGTATGAGCAGTTCTTC
>-|-|TRBV6-2/TRBV6-3|TRBJ1-5|15
CASNDGGYSNQPQHF
TGTGCCAGCAATGATGGGGGGTATAGCAATCAGCCCCAGCATTTT
>many|-|TRBV3-1|TRBJ1-4|14
CASSLGRKGLGLFF
TGTGCCAGCAGCCTAGGACGGAAGGGGTTGGGGCTGTTTTTT